These 27 T cell receptor beta chains came from one sample sequenced in a study of T cell repertoires in cytomegalovirus infection. From the reads, TCRdb called clonotypes with MiXCR, one entry per CDR3 protein. The repertoire includes roughly 310,000 distinct CDR3 sequences, 17% of them detected once, and 9.5% to 15% sits in the top ten. Sequencing input: PBMCs. These TCRs come from a human donor in good health (CMV status not recorded). Some clones in this sample may be carry-over from other donors' samples.

This clonotype was recorded many times. This chain connects TRBV7-2 to TRBJ2-3, with 10 bases matching TRBD2. Looked up from germline, CDR1 is SGHTA and CDR2 is FQGNSA. V gave up 5 bases and J gave up 2 bases; unmatched junction bases: 4. The CDR3 consists of 15 residues. CDR3 amino acids: CASSHSGGPTDTQYF. CDR3 DNA sequence: TGTGCCAGCAGCCATAGCGGGGGGCCCACAGATACGCAGTATTTT.

This clonotype was counted a few times. The chain is built from TRBV5-4 and TRBJ2-3, with D possibly matching TRBD2 (5 bases). The CDR3 is made up of 16 amino acids. Trimming removed 1 base from V and 1 base from J, with 13 bases in between. The V gene's germline CDR1 is SGHNT and CDR2 YYREEE (reference sequence). The CDR3 DNA reads TGTGCCAGCAGCTTGTGGCTAGCAGTGGGCACAGATACGCAGTATTTT. Translated, it gives CASSLWLAVGTDTQYF.

This clonotype was observed a few times. This chain links TRBV6-8 with TRBJ1-5; TRBD1 might be the D (5 bases). This CDR3 region has 11 residues. Germline CDR1 reads MNHGY; CDR2 reads SAAAGT. V lost 2 bases to trimming and J lost 12 bases, with 8 bases between them. This CDR3 is CASSYEGYQHF. The DNA of the CDR3 is TGTGCCAGCAGTTACGAGGGGTACCAGCATTTT.

This clonotype was detected only a few times. V gene TRBV4-2 combines with J gene TRBJ2-3, with 7 nucleotides matching TRBD2. The CDR3 runs 16 residues. With V trimmed by 4 bases and J by 1 base, 8 bases remained unmatched. In germline, CDR1 is LGHNA, CDR2 YNFKEQ. Written as DNA, the CDR3 is TGTGCCAGCAGCCCGCGGGGGAGTCTTCGCACAGATACGCAGTATTTT. Translating gives CASSPRGSLRTDTQYF.

In this sample, this clonotype turned up a few times. The chain combines TRBV19 with TRBJ2-1; TRBD2 matches at 8 bases. V trimming: 3 bases; J trimming: 9 bases; junction bases outside the gene matches: 10. The CDR3 covers 15 residues. The germline V gene encodes CDR1 LNHDA and CDR2 SQIVND (reference sequence). The CDR3 sequence: CASSIPGLGLVEQFF. DNA for the CDR3: TGTGCCAGTAGTATCCCGGGACTAGGCCTGGTTGAGCAGTTCTTC.

CDR3 coding DNA: TGTGCCAGTTCCCAAGGACTGGTCAACACTGAAGCTTTCTTT. It translates to CASSQGLVNTEAFF. V usage is TRBV19 and J usage is TRBJ1-1; D call uncertain. Germline-derived CDR1 and CDR2 are LNHDA and SQIVND (reference sequence). The CDR3 extends over 14 amino acids. The V end lost 8 bases, the J end lost 2 bases, and 15 bases lay between the germline ends.

This rearrangement joins TRBV6-2 or TRBV6-3 to TRBJ2-1, with 13 nucleotides matching TRBD2. The V segment lost 5 bases and the J segment 6 bases; nucleotides outside the gene matches: 13. This CDR3 is 18 amino acids long. Germline V CDR1 and CDR2: MNHEY, SVGEGT. The CDR3 DNA reads TGTGCCAGCAGTCGACTAGCGGGGGGCCTTCCCGGGGGCAATGAGCAGTTCTTC. This sequence encodes CASSRLAGGLPGGNEQFF.

The chain has TRBV28 and TRBJ1-3; a weak D match, TRBD1 (6 bases). Per the germline V gene, CDR1 is MDHEN and CDR2 is SYDVKM. Trimming removed 8 bases at V and 4 bases at J, with 15 bases between. The CDR3 is 14 amino acids. The CDR3 DNA is TGTGCCAGCGGGACTCCGGGGGCCGGAAACACCATATATTTT. Encoded protein: CASGTPGAGNTIYF.

The rearrangement joins TRBV20-1 to TRBJ1-5; possibly TRBD1 for D (5 bases). The CDR3 totals 14 residues. The germline gives CDR1 DFQATT, CDR2 SNEGSKA (reference sequence). V was shortened by 3 bases and J by 0 bases, with 9 bases between the two germline ends. The CDR3 here is CSASDRVSNQPQHF. The CDR3, as DNA: TGCAGTGCTAGTGACAGAGTTAGCAATCAGCCCCAGCATTTT.

The chain uses TRBV5-1 and TRBJ2-5; 7 nucleotides line up with TRBD1. Trimming took 0 bases from V and 5 from J; bases not matched to a gene: 7. Per the germline V gene, CDR1 is SGHRS and CDR2 is YFSETQ. CDR3 length: 15 residues. CDR3 amino acids: CASSLGDRVPETQYF. CDR3 coding DNA: TGCGCCAGCAGCTTGGGCGACAGGGTCCCCGAGACCCAGTACTTC.

Ten or more counts support this clonotype. This chain connects TRBV28 to TRBJ1-5, with TRBD1 identical over 8 bases. The germline CDR1 and CDR2 sequences are MDHEN and SYDVKM. The CDR3 has 16 amino acids. Trimming removed 1 base from V and 6 bases from J; junction bases left unmatched: 8. The CDR3 nucleotides are TGTGCCAGCAGTTTATCGACAGGGGTCGCGCGTCAGCCCCAGCATTTT. Translated, it gives CASSLSTGVARQPQHF.

In regard to this clonotype: A much larger clonotype is one base distant, so this may be a read error. This rearrangement joins TRBV12-3 or TRBV12-4 to TRBJ1-1, with D possibly matching TRBD1 (6 bases). The CDR3 spans 13 residues. V was shortened by 4 bases and J by 8 bases, with 14 bases between the two germline ends. This CDR3 is CASSSHRDREAFF. In DNA form, the CDR3 reads TGTGCCAGCAGTTCCCACAGGGATCGGGAAGCTTTCTTT.

The J gene is TRBJ2-2, the V gene TRBV19; no definite D call. The V end lost 8 bases, the J end lost 8 bases, and 21 bases lay between the germline ends. The length of the CDR3 is 15 residues. Germline V CDR1 and CDR2: LNHDA, SQIVND (reference sequence). CDR3 amino acids: CASYTIGSGSGELFF. CDR3 nucleotides: TGTGCCAGTTACACTATCGGGTCCGGTTCGGGGGAGCTGTTTTTT.

The V call is TRBV5-1, the J call TRBJ2-1, with 8 bases fitting TRBD2. J lost 6 bases, V lost 2 bases, and 10 bases had no gene match. From germline, CDR1 is SGHRS and CDR2 YFSETQ. This CDR3 is built from 16 residues. Here the CDR3 DNA reads TGCGCCAGCAGCTTCCGACGGGGGGGCCCAGTCAATGAGCAGTTCTTC. Residues: CASSFRRGGPVNEQFF.

The table lists this clonotype with a few counts. The CDR3 loop reads CSVDRGGGTEAFF. Here the CDR3 DNA reads TGCAGCGTTGACCGGGGAGGCGGCACTGAAGCTTTCTTT. This chain connects TRBV29-1 to TRBJ1-1, with D uncertain. Looked up from germline, CDR1 is SQVTM and CDR2 is ANQGSEA. Trimming took 3 bases from V and 4 from J, leaving 12 bases between them. The CDR3 runs 13 residues.

This clonotype was detected a few times. This chain links TRBV20-1 with TRBJ1-2, with D unclear. This CDR3 contains 13 residues. Germline values: CDR1 DFQATT, CDR2 SNEGSKA (reference sequence). The ends were cut back, 1 base at V and 1 base at J, with 7 bases in the middle. The CDR3 sequence: CSARVQSNYGYTF. CDR3 DNA: TGCAGTGCTAGAGTGCAGAGTAACTATGGCTACACCTTC.

At least ten counts were recorded for this clonotype. The chain employs TRBV6-2 or TRBV6-3 and TRBJ1-6; no reliable D call. The CDR3 extends over 13 amino acids. Germline CDR1 reads MNHEY; CDR2 reads SVGEGT. The V gene lost 2 bases and the J gene lost 10 bases, with 9 bases spanning the gap. The CDR3 sequence is CASSYPPGSPLHF. The CDR3 nucleotides read TGTGCCAGCAGTTACCCGCCCGGGTCACCCCTCCACTTT.

At least ten counts were recorded for this clonotype. The chain employs TRBV6-1 and TRBJ2-1; 10 bases are a match to TRBD1. The CDR3 has 15 residues. Germline V CDR1 and CDR2: MNHNS, SASEGT. V was clipped by 5 bases and J by 4 bases; unmatched bases: 5. The CDR3: CASSPGQGRYNEQFF. The CDR3 bases are TGTGCCAGCAGTCCGGGACAGGGGCGTTACAATGAGCAGTTCTTC.

This clonotype was observed at least ten times. The V and J genes are TRBV7-9 and TRBJ2-1; D gene ambiguous. This CDR3 spans 14 amino acids. In germline, CDR1 is SEHNR, CDR2 FQNEAQ (reference sequence). V dropped 2 bases and J dropped 5 bases, with 10 bases sitting between them. The DNA for the CDR3 is TGTGCCAGCAGCTTAATTAGAGAAAACAATGAGCAGTTCTTC. Residues: CASSLIRENNEQFF. Based on the CDR3 plus reference TRBV7-9 and TRBJ2-1, the full variable domain is DTGVSQNPRHKITKRGQNVTFRCDPISEHNRLYWYRQTLGQGPEFLTYFQNEAQLEKSRLLSDRFSAERPKGSFSTLEIQRTEQGDSAMYLCASSLIRENNEQFFGPGTRLTVL.

The rearrangement joins TRBV6-2 or TRBV6-3 to TRBJ1-5; possibly TRBD1 for D (6 bases). Germline assignment: CDR1 MNHEY and CDR2 SVGEGT. V was clipped by 2 bases and J by 4 bases, with 18 bases between them. This CDR3 has 17 amino acids. For the CDR3, the DNA is TGTGCCAGCAGTTACGGAGTCAGGGGCTCGGGAAATCAGCCCCAGCATTTT. Translation: CASSYGVRGSGNQPQHF.

This clonotype came up a few times. The J gene is TRBJ1-1, the V gene TRBV2, with D possibly being TRBD1 (6 bases). CDR1 SNHLY and CDR2 FYNNEI come from the germline V gene. The V end was cut by 2 bases, the J end by 5 bases, with 15 bases between. This CDR3 is 15 amino acids long. The CDR3 loop is CASSEPRQDGTEAFF. The CDR3 coding sequence is TGTGCCAGCAGTGAACCTCGACAGGACGGAACTGAAGCTTTCTTT.

This clonotype was counted between two and nine times. This rearrangement joins TRBV6-2 or TRBV6-3 to TRBJ1-5; no clear D. V shed 0 bases and J shed 1 base, with 19 bases lying between them. CDR3 size: 19 residues. Looked up from germline, CDR1 is MNHEY and CDR2 is SVGEGT. CDR3 region: CASSYSSRRQVGSNQPQHF. The CDR3 nucleotides are TGTGCCAGCAGTTACTCGTCACGCAGGCAGGTTGGGAGCAATCAGCCCCAGCATTTT.

This chain joins TRBV19 and TRBJ1-4; D may be TRBD1 (5 bases). Germline loops: CDR1 LNHDA, CDR2 SQIVND (reference sequence). The CDR3 has 17 amino acids. Trimming removed 4 bases from V and 0 bases from J, with 15 bases in between. CDR3 nucleotides: TGTGCCAGTAGTAACCGGGACCGAGGATCAACTAATGAAAAACTGTTTTTT. It yields the protein CASSNRDRGSTNEKLFF.

This chain joins TRBV27 and TRBJ2-7; D may be TRBD1 or TRBD2 (6 bases each). Trimming stripped 2 bases from V and 0 bases from J, with 14 bases between. CDR1 is MNHEY, CDR2 SMNVEV, per germline (reference sequence). The CDR3 is 16 residues long. CDR3 sequence: CASSLTLEGGSYEQYF. The CDR3 DNA reads as TGTGCCAGCAGTTTAACCCTTGAGGGGGGCTCCTACGAGCAGTACTTC.

The genes are TRBV24-1 and TRBJ1-1, with a tentative D call TRBD1 (5 bases). Trimming took off 5 bases at V and 1 base at J, with 10 bases between the two ends. CDR3 length equals 14 residues. Germline loops: CDR1 KGHDR, CDR2 SFDVKD. In nucleotides, the CDR3 is TGTGCCACCAGTGCCTCTGACAGGAACACTGAAGCTTTCTTT. Its translation is CATSASDRNTEAFF.

This rearrangement joins TRBV20-1 to TRBJ2-3, with a tentative D call TRBD2 (6 bases). The length of the CDR3 is 14 residues. Germline V lookup: CDR1 DFQATT, CDR2 SNEGSKA (reference sequence). Trimming left V 3 bases short and J 2 bases short, with 12 bases between. The CDR3 region has the DNA TGCAGTGCTAGGAGCGGGTTCGCCACAGATACGCAGTATTTT. Translating gives CSARSGFATDTQYF.

This clonotype was observed a handful of times. This sequence joins TRBV2 and TRBJ1-4; no clear D. The CDR3 contains 15 residues. Germline CDR1 reads SNHLY; CDR2 reads FYNNEI. V lost 2 bases and J 5 bases, leaving 12 bases between the germline ends. CDR3 sequence reads: CASSEYGSDNEKLFF. CDR3 nucleotides: TGTGCCAGCAGTGAATATGGGTCAGACAATGAAAAACTGTTTTTT.